This TCR beta chain was sequenced during a study of beta chain features in type 1 diabetes. This clone has only a few counts. The sequenced template was cDNA made from the entire isolated RNA. The table came from immunoSEQ multiplex PCR; TCRdb's copy has only in-frame clones and leaves some out. The table shows roughly 500,000 clones, with over 9.5% occurring only once. Input material: naive CD4+ T cells from blood. The sequence came from a woman between 18 and 29 years old in good health.

CDR3 nucleotide sequence: TGTGCCAGCAGCTTGGGACTAGCGGATAACAATGAGCAGTTCTTC. Amino acids: CASSLGLADNNEQFF. The J gene is TRBJ2-1, the V gene TRBV7-9, with 11 bases aligning to TRBD2. This CDR3 spans 15 amino acids. Looked up from germline, CDR1 is SEHNR and CDR2 is FQNEAQ (reference sequence). Trimming took 3 bases from V and 5 from J; bases not matched to a gene: 3.